This is a list of T cell receptor beta chains from one sample in a study of blood T cell repertoires in COVID-19. Clones were sequenced by immunoSEQ multiplex PCR, and TCRdb holds only the in-frame ones, with some missing. The sample includes 200,000 or so clones, about 88% seen only once; the top ten take 1.5% to 2%. Sequenced: peripheral blood. The receptors derive from a man between 65 and 85 years old with acute or convalescent COVID-19. Both conserved end residues are part of each CDR3. D genes are given only for firm matches. Not every row has a clone size; where given, it reads once, few, many or a size class.

D gene,V gene,J gene,clone size,CDR3 protein,CDR3 DNA
TRBD1,TRBV18,TRBJ2-2,-,CASSRTGGTGELFF,TGTGCCAGCTCCAGGACAGGGGGCACCGGGGAGCTGTTTTTT
TRBD2,TRBV5-1,TRBJ2-1,-,CASSLTSGSGNEQFF,TGCGCCAGCAGCCTCACTAGCGGGAGTGGAAATGAGCAGTTCTTC
TRBD2,TRBV24-1,TRBJ2-3,-,CATSDFTPSGTDTQYF,TGTGCCACCAGTGATTTTACGCCTAGCGGAACAGATACGCAGTATTTT
TRBD1,TRBV9,TRBJ1-6,-,CASSSRDRGSSPLHF,TGTGCCAGCAGCAGCCGGGACAGGGGTAGTTCACCCCTCCACTTT
-,TRBV19,TRBJ1-2,-,CASSAPGASSDYGYTF,TGTGCCAGTAGTGCTCCGGGAGCCTCGTCGGACTATGGCTACACCTTC
TRBD2,TRBV6-2/TRBV6-3,TRBJ2-3,-,CASSYPVAGRGDTQYF,TGTGCCAGCAGTTATCCCGTAGCGGGACGTGGAGATACGCAGTATTTT
TRBD1,TRBV24-1,TRBJ1-2,-,CATSDLEGTGQGYTF,TGTGCCACCAGTGATTTAGAGGGGACAGGGCAGGGCTACACCTTC
-,TRBV4-3,TRBJ1-5,-,CASSQDAGNQPQHF,TGCGCCAGCAGCCAAGACGCAGGGAATCAGCCCCAGCATTTT
TRBD1,TRBV29-1,TRBJ2-3,-,CSGMTGITDTQYF,TGCAGCGGCATGACAGGGATCACAGATACGCAGTATTTT
-,TRBV5-6,TRBJ1-5,-,CASSLALNQPQHF,TGTGCCAGCAGCTTGGCCCTTAATCAGCCCCAGCATTTT
-,TRBV5-1,TRBJ1-2,-,CASSLVPGESMGYTF,TGCGCCAGCAGCTTGGTTCCAGGGGAATCGATGGGCTACACCTTC
-,TRBV7-9,TRBJ2-7,-,CASSDRVPPPEQYF,TGTGCCAGCAGCGACCGGGTCCCGCCACCCGAGCAGTACTTC
-,TRBV5-4,TRBJ2-2,-,CASSLGPREDTGELFF,TGTGCCAGCAGCTTGGGCCCCAGGGAGGACACCGGGGAGCTGTTTTTT
-,TRBV6-2/TRBV6-3,TRBJ2-5,-,CASSFAGGSETQYF,TGTGCCAGCAGCTTCGCGGGCGGGTCAGAGACCCAGTACTTC
TRBD2,TRBV7-2,TRBJ2-3,-,CASSLGTSADTQYF,TGTGCCAGCAGCTTAGGGACTAGCGCAGATACGCAGTATTTT
-,TRBV28,TRBJ2-1,-,CASREGGSYNEQFF,TGTGCCAGCAGGGAGGGGGGGTCCTACAATGAGCAGTTCTTC
TRBD1,TRBV10-3,TRBJ1-1,-,CAISEQGASTEAFF,TGTGCCATCAGTGAGCAGGGGGCGAGCACTGAAGCTTTCTTT
-,TRBV12-3/TRBV12-4,TRBJ1-2,-,CASSPRQYGYTF,TGTGCCAGCAGTCCCCGACAGTATGGCTACACCTTC
TRBD1,TRBV24-1,TRBJ2-1,-,CATSDPGTGRGNEQFF,TGTGCCACCAGTGACCCCGGGACAGGGAGGGGCAATGAGCAGTTCTTC
-,TRBV6-5,TRBJ1-4,-,CASVWEDATNEKLFF,TGTGCCAGCGTTTGGGAGGATGCAACTAATGAAAAACTGTTTTTT
-,TRBV19,TRBJ1-1,-,CASSIGYGDMNTEAFF,TGTGCCAGTAGTATCGGTTACGGGGACATGAACACTGAAGCTTTCTTT
TRBD1,TRBV28,TRBJ1-5,-,CASTGQGRPQHF,TGTGCCAGCACCGGACAGGGTCGGCCCCAGCATTTT
-,TRBV5-4,TRBJ2-7,-,CASSLQGFDYEQYF,TGTGCCAGCAGCTTACAGGGTTTTGACTACGAGCAGTACTTC
-,TRBV15,TRBJ1-1,-,CATSRDYTAEAFF,TGTGCCACCAGCAGGGATTACACAGCTGAAGCTTTCTTT
TRBD2,TRBV11-2,TRBJ2-7,-,CASSGTSGSYEQYF,TGTGCCAGCAGTGGGACTAGCGGGAGCTACGAGCAGTACTTC
-,TRBV19,TRBJ2-7,-,CASSIGAGHSQYF,TGTGCCAGTAGTATCGGAGCGGGACATTCGCAGTACTTC
TRBD2,TRBV29-1,TRBJ2-1,-,CSGLTYTSGNNEQFF,TGCAGCGGCCTCACCTATACTAGCGGGAACAATGAGCAGTTCTTC
TRBD1,TRBV6-5,TRBJ2-1,once,CAIQTGGSYNEQFF,TGTGCCATCCAGACAGGGGGTTCCTACAATGAGCAGTTCTTC